This T cell receptor (beta chain) was profiled in a study of technical replicates of blood from a handful of donors. J lost 6 bases, V lost 5 bases, and 4 bases had no gene match. This CDR3 contains 12 residues. In germline, CDR1 is SGHTA, CDR2 FQGNSA. The data were produced by immunoSEQ multiplex PCR, yet TCRdb's version contains in-frame clones alone and is incomplete. The sample consists of about 59,000 clones, about 90% of them appearing once. The chain has TRBV7-2 and TRBJ2-7, with TRBD1 matching over 7 bases. This sequence originates from a human donor in good health. Some clones in this sample may be carry-over from other donors' samples. Sequencing was done on a sample of PBMCs. The CDR3 bases are TGTGCCAGCAGCGCATACAGGGGCGAGCAGTACTTC. Translation: CASSAYRGEQYF.